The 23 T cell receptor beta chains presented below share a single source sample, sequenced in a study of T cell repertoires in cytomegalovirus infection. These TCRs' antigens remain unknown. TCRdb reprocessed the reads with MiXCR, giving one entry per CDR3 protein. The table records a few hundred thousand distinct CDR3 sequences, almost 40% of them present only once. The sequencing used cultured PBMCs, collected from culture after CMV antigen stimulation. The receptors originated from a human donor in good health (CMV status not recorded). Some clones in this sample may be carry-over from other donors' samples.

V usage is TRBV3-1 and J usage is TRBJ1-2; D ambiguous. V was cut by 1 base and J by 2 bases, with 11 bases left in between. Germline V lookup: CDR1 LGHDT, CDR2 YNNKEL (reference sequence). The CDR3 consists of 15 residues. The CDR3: CASSQGPQPNYGYTF. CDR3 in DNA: TGTGCCAGCAGCCAAGGGCCACAGCCCAACTATGGCTACACCTTC.

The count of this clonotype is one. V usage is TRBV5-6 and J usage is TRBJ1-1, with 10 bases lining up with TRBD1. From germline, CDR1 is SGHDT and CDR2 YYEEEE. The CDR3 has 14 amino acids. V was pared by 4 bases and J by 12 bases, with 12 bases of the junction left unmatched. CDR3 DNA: TGTGCCAGCAGCCTGTCCGGGACAGGGGTTTTGTCTTTCTTT. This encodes CASSLSGTGVLSFF. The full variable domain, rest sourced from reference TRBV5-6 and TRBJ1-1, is DAGVTQSPTHLIKTRGQQVTLRCSPKSGHDTVSWYQQALGQGPQFIFQYYEEEERQRGNFPDRFSGHQFPNYSSELNVNALLLGDSALYLCASSLSGTGVLSFFGQGTRLTVV.

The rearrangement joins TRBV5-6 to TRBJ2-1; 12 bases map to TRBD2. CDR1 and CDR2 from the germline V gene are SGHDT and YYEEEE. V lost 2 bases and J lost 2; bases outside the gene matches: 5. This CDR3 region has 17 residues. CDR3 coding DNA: TGTGCCAGCAGCTTTGGCCTAGCGGGAGGGCCCTACAATGAGCAGTTCTTC. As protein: CASSFGLAGGPYNEQFF. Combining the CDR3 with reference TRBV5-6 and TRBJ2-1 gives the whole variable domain DAGVTQSPTHLIKTRGQQVTLRCSPKSGHDTVSWYQQALGQGPQFIFQYYEEEERQRGNFPDRFSGHQFPNYSSELNVNALLLGDSALYLCASSFGLAGGPYNEQFFGPGTRLTVL.

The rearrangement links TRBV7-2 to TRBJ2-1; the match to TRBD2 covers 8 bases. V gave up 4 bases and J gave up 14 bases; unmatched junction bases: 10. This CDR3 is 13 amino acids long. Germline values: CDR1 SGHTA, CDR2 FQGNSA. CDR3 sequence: CASSSDPGLVEFF. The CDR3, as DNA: TGTGCCAGCAGCTCCGATCCGGGACTAGTGGAGTTCTTC.

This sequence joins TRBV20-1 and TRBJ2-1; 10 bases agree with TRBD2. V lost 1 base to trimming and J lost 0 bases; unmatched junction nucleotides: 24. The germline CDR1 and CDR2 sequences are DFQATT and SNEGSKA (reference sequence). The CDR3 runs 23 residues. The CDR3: CSARGREATEGSGGRLSYNEQFF. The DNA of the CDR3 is TGCAGTGCTAGAGGAAGAGAAGCGACTGAGGGTAGCGGGGGGAGACTCTCCTACAATGAGCAGTTCTTC.

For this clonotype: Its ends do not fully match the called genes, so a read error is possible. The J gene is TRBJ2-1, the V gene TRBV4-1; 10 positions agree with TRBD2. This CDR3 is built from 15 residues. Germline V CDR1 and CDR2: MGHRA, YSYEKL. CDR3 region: CASSQLAGEIYEQFF. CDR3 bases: TGTGCCAGCAGCCAGCTAGCGGGGGAGATCTATGAGCAGTTCTTC.

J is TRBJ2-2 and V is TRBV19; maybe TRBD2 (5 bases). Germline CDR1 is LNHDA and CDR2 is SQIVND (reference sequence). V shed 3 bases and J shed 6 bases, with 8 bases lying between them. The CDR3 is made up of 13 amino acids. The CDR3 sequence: CASSITRAGELFF. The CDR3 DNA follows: TGTGCCAGTAGTATCACTAGGGCCGGGGAGCTGTTTTTT.

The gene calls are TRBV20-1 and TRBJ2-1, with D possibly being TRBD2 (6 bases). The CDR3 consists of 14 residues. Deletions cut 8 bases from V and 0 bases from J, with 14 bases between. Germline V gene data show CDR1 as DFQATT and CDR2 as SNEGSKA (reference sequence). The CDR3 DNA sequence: TGCAGTCCCCGGGAGTCGAGCTCCTACAATGAGCAGTTCTTC. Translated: CSPRESSSYNEQFF.

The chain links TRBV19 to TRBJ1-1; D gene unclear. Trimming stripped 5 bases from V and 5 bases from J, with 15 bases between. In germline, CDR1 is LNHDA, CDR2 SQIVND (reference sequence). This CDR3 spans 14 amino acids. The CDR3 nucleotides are TGTGCCAGTAGTCCCACGGGCTGGGGAACTGAAGCTTTCTTT. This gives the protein CASSPTGWGTEAFF.

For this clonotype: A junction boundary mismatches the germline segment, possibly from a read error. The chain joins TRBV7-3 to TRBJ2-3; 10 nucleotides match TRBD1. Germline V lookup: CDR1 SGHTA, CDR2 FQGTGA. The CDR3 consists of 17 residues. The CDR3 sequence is CVSSGRDRGSSTDTQYF. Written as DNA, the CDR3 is TGTGTCAGCAGCGGTAGGGACAGGGGTTCTAGCACAGATACGCAGTATTTT.

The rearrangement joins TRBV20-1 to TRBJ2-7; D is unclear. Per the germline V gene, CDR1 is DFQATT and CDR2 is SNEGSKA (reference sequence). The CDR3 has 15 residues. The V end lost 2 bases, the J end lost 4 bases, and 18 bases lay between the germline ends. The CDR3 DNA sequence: TGCAGTGCTAGACCCTTGGTCCCAACCCTTTACGAGCAGTACTTC. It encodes CSARPLVPTLYEQYF.

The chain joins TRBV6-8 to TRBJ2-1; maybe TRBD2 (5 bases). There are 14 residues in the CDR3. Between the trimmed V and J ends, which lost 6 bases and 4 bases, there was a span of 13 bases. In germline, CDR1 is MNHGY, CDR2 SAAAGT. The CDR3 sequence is CASSGIGVYNEQFF. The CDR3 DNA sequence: TGTGCCAGCAGCGGGATTGGAGTATACAATGAGCAGTTCTTC.

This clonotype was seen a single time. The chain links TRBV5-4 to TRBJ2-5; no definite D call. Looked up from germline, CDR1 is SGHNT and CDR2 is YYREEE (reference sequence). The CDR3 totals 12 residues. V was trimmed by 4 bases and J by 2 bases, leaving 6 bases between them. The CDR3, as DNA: TGTGCCAGCAGCATTCCTCAAGAGACCCAGTACTTC. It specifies CASSIPQETQYF. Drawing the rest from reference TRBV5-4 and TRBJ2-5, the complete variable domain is ETGVTQSPTHLIKTRGQQVTLRCSSQSGHNTVSWYQQALGQGPQFIFQYYREEENGRGNFPPRFSGLQFPNYSSELNVNALELDDSALYLCASSIPQETQYFGPGTRLLVL.

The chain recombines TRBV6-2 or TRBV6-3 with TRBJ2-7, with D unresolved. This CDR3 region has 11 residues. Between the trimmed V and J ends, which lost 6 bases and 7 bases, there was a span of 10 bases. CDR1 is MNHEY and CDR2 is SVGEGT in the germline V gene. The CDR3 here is CASSYRLEQYF. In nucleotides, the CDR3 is TGTGCCAGCAGCTACCGGCTGGAGCAGTACTTC.

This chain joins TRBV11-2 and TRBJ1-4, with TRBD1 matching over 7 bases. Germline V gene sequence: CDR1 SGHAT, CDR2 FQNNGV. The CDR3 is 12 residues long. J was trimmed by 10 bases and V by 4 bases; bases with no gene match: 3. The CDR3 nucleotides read TGTGCCAGCAGCTCAGACAGGGCAAAACTGTTTTTT. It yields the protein CASSSDRAKLFF.

CDR3 sequence: CASSRTGAEKLFF. CDR3 bases: TGTGCCAGCAGCCGGACAGGGGCGGAAAAACTGTTTTTT. The V call is TRBV7-2, the J call TRBJ1-4; 9 nucleotides agree with TRBD1. The V gene end was trimmed by 5 bases and the J gene end by 8 bases; junction bases not matched to a gene: 3. Per germline, CDR1 SGHTA and CDR2 FQGNSA. CDR3 length: 13 amino acids.

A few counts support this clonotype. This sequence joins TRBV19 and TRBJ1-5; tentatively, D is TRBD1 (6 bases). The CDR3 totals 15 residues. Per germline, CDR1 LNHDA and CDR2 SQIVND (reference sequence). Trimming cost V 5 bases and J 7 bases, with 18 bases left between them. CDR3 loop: CASSSAPGVGQPQHF. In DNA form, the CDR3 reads TGTGCCAGTAGTTCCGCCCCAGGGGTCGGGCAGCCCCAGCATTTT.

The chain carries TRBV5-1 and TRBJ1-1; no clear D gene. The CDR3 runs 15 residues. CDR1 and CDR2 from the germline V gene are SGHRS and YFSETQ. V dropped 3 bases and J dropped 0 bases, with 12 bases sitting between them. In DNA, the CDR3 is TGCGCCAGCAGCTCTGGTACAGCTATGAACACTGAAGCTTTCTTT. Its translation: CASSSGTAMNTEAFF.

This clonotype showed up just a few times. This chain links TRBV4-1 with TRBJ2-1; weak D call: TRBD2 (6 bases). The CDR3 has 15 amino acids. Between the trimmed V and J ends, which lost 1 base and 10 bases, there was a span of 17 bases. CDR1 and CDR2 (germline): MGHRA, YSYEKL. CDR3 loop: CASSQGPGSGGEQFF. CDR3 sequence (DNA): TGCGCCAGCAGCCAAGGCCCCGGTAGCGGTGGGGAGCAGTTCTTC.

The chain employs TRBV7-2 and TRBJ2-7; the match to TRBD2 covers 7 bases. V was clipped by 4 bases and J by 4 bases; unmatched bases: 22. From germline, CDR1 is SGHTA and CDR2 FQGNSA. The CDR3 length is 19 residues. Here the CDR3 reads CASSSKLVAGSQTSYEQYF. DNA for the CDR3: TGTGCCAGCAGCTCCAAACTAGTAGCGGGCTCCCAGACATCATACGAGCAGTACTTC. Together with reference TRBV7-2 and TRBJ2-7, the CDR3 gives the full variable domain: GAGVSQSPSNKVTEKGKDVELRCDPISGHTALYWYRQSLGQGLEFLIYFQGNSAPDKSGLPSDRFSAERTGGSVSTLTIQRTQQEDSAVYLCASSSKLVAGSQTSYEQYFGPGTRLTVT.

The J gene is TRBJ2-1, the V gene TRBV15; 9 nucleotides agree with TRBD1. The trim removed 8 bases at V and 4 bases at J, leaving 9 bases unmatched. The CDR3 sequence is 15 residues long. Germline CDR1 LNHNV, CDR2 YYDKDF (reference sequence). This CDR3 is CATGLGTGIYNEQFF. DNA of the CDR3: TGTGCCACCGGACTCGGGACAGGGATATACAATGAGCAGTTCTTC.

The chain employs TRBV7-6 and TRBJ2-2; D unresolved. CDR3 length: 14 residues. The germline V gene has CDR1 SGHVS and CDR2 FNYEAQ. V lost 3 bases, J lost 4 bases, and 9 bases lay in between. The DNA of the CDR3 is TGTGCCAGCAGCTTCGGCTCCGGCACCGGGGAGCTGTTTTTT. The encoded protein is CASSFGSGTGELFF.

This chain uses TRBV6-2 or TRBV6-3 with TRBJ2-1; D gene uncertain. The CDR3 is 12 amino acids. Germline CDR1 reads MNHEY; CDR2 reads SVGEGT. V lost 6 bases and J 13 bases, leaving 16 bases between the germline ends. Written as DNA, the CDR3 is TGTGCCAGCAGCCCCGGGTTAGTCTACCAGTTCTTC. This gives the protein CASSPGLVYQFF.